These 28 T cell receptor beta chains were sequenced from one sample in a study of CD8 T cells in Susac syndrome (dated by TCRdb to about 2019). Receptor libraries were prepared by the immunoSEQ multiplex PCR assay. RNA was extracted with the RNeasy kit and roughly 0.5 to 1 ug was reverse transcribed using random hexamers. Through fastp at Q25 and MiXCR, TCRdb rebuilt clones from the public reads, retaining in-frame beta chains. Every entry covers one CDR3 protein and lists the most common genes and DNA from its rows. The sample yields some 58,000 distinct CDR3 sequences; 95% were counted once. Less than 0.8% of the sample rests with the top ten. Material: CD8+ T cells from PBMCs. The receptors here all came from a human donor with Susac syndrome.

The chain has TRBV9 and TRBJ1-2; 7 bases are a match to TRBD1. V trimming: 4 bases; J trimming: 8 bases; junction bases outside the gene matches: 17. Germline lookup yields CDR1 SGDLS and CDR2 YYNGEE. The CDR3 consists of 16 residues. The CDR3 here is CASSPSSLDRVFGYTF. CDR3 in DNA: TGTGCCAGCAGCCCCTCCTCCCTCGACAGGGTCTTCGGCTACACCTTC.

The chain has TRBV4-1 and TRBJ2-7; unclear D gene. The CDR3 covers 15 residues. Germline lookup yields CDR1 MGHRA and CDR2 YSYEKL. The V gene lost 5 bases and the J gene lost 1 base, with 15 bases spanning the gap. The CDR3 loop reads CASSITPAGSYEQYF. The CDR3 DNA reads TGCGCCAGCAGCATAACCCCAGCTGGTTCCTACGAGCAGTACTTC.

The chain is built from TRBV30 and TRBJ2-1, with 12 bases lining up with TRBD2. CDR1 is GTSNPN and CDR2 is SVGIG in the germline V gene (reference sequence). After removal of 4 bases from V and 2 bases from J, the junction contained 9 bases not matched to a gene. This CDR3 has 17 amino acids. Here the CDR3 DNA reads TGTGCCTGGACTCTTCGGACTAGCGGGGTTCCCTACAATGAGCAGTTCTTC. Protein: CAWTLRTSGVPYNEQFF.

The chain uses TRBV30 and TRBJ1-1; a possible D gene is TRBD1 (6 bases). The germline gives CDR1 GTSNPN, CDR2 SVGIG (reference sequence). The V and J ends lost 1 base and 5 bases respectively, with 17 bases between them. The CDR3 length is 15 residues. CDR3 sequence (DNA): TGTGCCTGGAGTGGAATGACAGGACCAGGGACTGAAGCTTTCTTT. Protein product: CAWSGMTGPGTEAFF.

This rearrangement joins TRBV20-1 to TRBJ2-3; no firm D call. Per germline, CDR1 DFQATT and CDR2 SNEGSKA (reference sequence). With 5 bases removed from V and 6 bases from J, the gap between germline ends came to 6 bases. CDR3 size: 10 residues. The CDR3 region has the DNA TGCAGTGCTGGAACGGATACGCAGTATTTT. Its protein product is CSAGTDTQYF.

This chain joins TRBV11-2 and TRBJ2-7; D unclear. V lost 3 bases and J 3 bases, leaving 3 bases between the germline ends. Germline assignment: CDR1 SGHAT and CDR2 FQNNGV. The CDR3 is 11 amino acids. As DNA, the CDR3 is TGTGCCAGCAGCTTGATCTACGAGCAGTACTTC. Translating it yields CASSLIYEQYF. Complete variable domain (other parts from reference TRBV11-2 and TRBJ2-7): EAGVAQSPRYKIIEKRQSVAFWCNPISGHATLYWYQQILGQGPKLLIQFQNNGVVDDSQLPKDRFSAERLKGVDSTLKIQPAKLEDSAVYLCASSLIYEQYFGPGTRLTVT.

The rearrangement joins TRBV9 to TRBJ2-7, with 7 bases matching TRBD2. CDR3 length equals 15 residues. V lost 3 bases, J lost 2 bases, and 8 bases stayed unmatched. Germline CDR1 reads SGDLS; CDR2 reads YYNGEE. Written as DNA, the CDR3 is TGTGCCAGCAGCGACGGACTAGTCGATACCTACGAGCAGTACTTC. Translated, it gives CASSDGLVDTYEQYF. The variable domain in full, with the rest retrieved from reference TRBV9 and TRBJ2-7, is DSGVTQTPKHLITATGQRVTLRCSPRSGDLSVYWYQQSLDQGLQFLIQYYNGEERAKGNILERFSAQQFPDLHSELNLSSLELGDSALYFCASSDGLVDTYEQYFGPGTRLTVT.

The chain links TRBV2 to TRBJ1-5; TRBD1 might be the D (6 bases). V lost 5 bases and J 4 bases, leaving 9 bases between the germline ends. CDR1 is SNHLY, CDR2 FYNNEI, per germline. The CDR3 is made up of 13 amino acids. The CDR3: CASSRTENQPQHF. Here the CDR3 DNA reads TGTGCCAGCAGTCGGACAGAAAATCAGCCCCAGCATTTT.

The chain uses TRBV20-1 and TRBJ1-2, with 8 bases that match TRBD1. The length of the CDR3 is 13 residues. CDR1 and CDR2 (germline): DFQATT, SNEGSKA (reference sequence). V gave up 0 bases and J gave up 7 bases; unmatched junction bases: 4. The CDR3 loop is CSARDDRGGGYTF. In DNA, the CDR3 is TGCAGTGCTAGAGACGACAGGGGTGGTGGCTACACCTTC.

Here the CDR3 reads CASSPPGATQYF. For the CDR3, the DNA is TGTGCCAGCAGTCCGCCTGGTGCGACCCAGTACTTC. The chain joins TRBV27 to TRBJ2-5; D uncertain. Germline V lookup: CDR1 MNHEY, CDR2 SMNVEV (reference sequence). The ends were cut back, 5 bases at V and 7 bases at J, with 11 bases in the middle. The CDR3 loop spans 12 amino acids.

The V call is TRBV30, the J call TRBJ2-7; no definite D call. The CDR3 has 15 amino acids. V was shortened by 3 bases and J by 6 bases, with 21 bases between the two germline ends. Germline V gene lookup returns CDR1 GTSNPN and CDR2 SVGIG (reference sequence). CDR3: CAWRDPGRPVGEQYF. The CDR3 DNA reads as TGTGCCTGGAGGGATCCTGGCAGACCTGTGGGCGAGCAGTACTTC.

The rearrangement joins TRBV29-1 to TRBJ1-2; 9 nucleotides match TRBD1. Germline lookup yields CDR1 SQVTM and CDR2 ANQGSEA. Trimming removed 6 bases from V and 4 bases from J; junction bases left unmatched: 6. The CDR3 runs to 13 residues. For the CDR3, the DNA is TGCAGCGTGGGGACAGGGACTCTCTATGGCTACACCTTC. Its protein product is CSVGTGTLYGYTF.

The chain is built from TRBV29-1 and TRBJ1-5; D is unclear. Germline CDR1 SQVTM, CDR2 ANQGSEA. The V gene lost 4 bases and the J gene lost 3 bases, with 7 bases spanning the gap. This CDR3 is built from 12 residues. Written as DNA, the CDR3 is TGCAGCGTTGGGGAGCTCAATCAGCCCCAGCATTTT. Translation gives CSVGELNQPQHF.

The chain is built from TRBV7-8 and TRBJ1-1, with D perhaps TRBD1 (5 bases). Germline CDR1 SGHVS, CDR2 FQNEAQ. Trimming left V 5 bases short and J 6 bases short, with 10 bases between. The CDR3 covers 12 residues. In nucleotides, the CDR3 is TGTGCCAGCAGCCCGAGGGGACCTGAAGCTTTCTTT. It specifies CASSPRGPEAFF.

This clonotype was recorded once. The chain recombines TRBV6-5 with TRBJ1-3; TRBD1 matches 11 bases. The J segment lost 2 bases and the V segment lost 0 bases, leaving 6 bases of the junction unmatched. This CDR3 is 18 amino acids long. The germline V gene encodes CDR1 MNHEY and CDR2 SVGAGI. CDR3 sequence reads: CASSYSTPGQGAGNTIYF. The DNA of the CDR3 is TGTGCCAGCAGTTACTCCACCCCGGGACAGGGGGCTGGAAACACCATATATTTT.

The genes are TRBV9 and TRBJ2-1, with TRBD1 as a possible D gene (5 bases). The CDR3 totals 13 residues. Germline CDR1 and CDR2: SGDLS and YYNGEE. With 3 bases removed from V and 4 bases from J, the gap between germline ends came to 8 bases. The DNA for the CDR3 is TGTGCCAGCAGCGCCGACAGATACAATGAGCAGTTCTTC. It codes for CASSADRYNEQFF.

The chain carries TRBV7-9 and TRBJ2-5; D not certain. The CDR3 length is 12 residues. The V gene's germline CDR1 is SEHNR and CDR2 FQNEAQ (reference sequence). Trimming took off 7 bases at V and 5 bases at J, with 11 bases between the two ends. CDR3: CASTLRGETQYF. CDR3 coding DNA: TGTGCCAGCACCCTGCGTGGCGAGACCCAGTACTTC. Together with reference TRBV7-9 and TRBJ2-5, the CDR3 gives the full variable domain: DTGVSQNPRHKITKRGQNVTFRCDPISEHNRLYWYRQTLGQGPEFLTYFQNEAQLEKSRLLSDRFSAERPKGSFSTLEIQRTEQGDSAMYLCASTLRGETQYFGPGTRLLVL.

The V and J genes are TRBV20-1 and TRBJ2-1; TRBD1 aligns across 7 bases. The CDR3 is made up of 17 amino acids. Germline assignment: CDR1 DFQATT and CDR2 SNEGSKA (reference sequence). V gave up 0 bases and J gave up 0 bases; unmatched junction bases: 8. CDR3 in DNA: TGCAGTGCTAGAGACATAATGACAGGGAGCTCCTACAATGAGCAGTTCTTC. It yields the protein CSARDIMTGSSYNEQFF.

J is TRBJ2-7 and V is TRBV13; D is unclear. Looked up from germline, CDR1 is PRHDT and CDR2 is FYEKMQ (reference sequence). V was shortened by 2 bases and J by 0 bases, with 11 bases between the two germline ends. The CDR3 runs to 15 residues. The CDR3, as DNA: TGTGCCAGCAGCTTAAGCCTCCTGAGCTCCTACGAGCAGTACTTC. Protein product: CASSLSLLSSYEQYF.

The chain couples TRBV9 to TRBJ2-3; 8 bases line up with TRBD2. The CDR3 sequence is 16 residues long. V dropped 2 bases and J dropped 3; count of bases not matched to a gene: 8. Germline lookup yields CDR1 SGDLS and CDR2 YYNGEE. CDR3 sequence (DNA): TGTGCCAGCAGCGTTGGCGGGGGGATGACGACAGATACGCAGTATTTT. The encoded protein is CASSVGGGMTTDTQYF.

The chain has TRBV12-3 or TRBV12-4 and TRBJ1-6; no definite D call. The CDR3 runs 14 residues. The V end was cut by 6 bases, the J end by 7 bases, with 13 bases between. CDR3 nucleotide sequence: TGTGCCAGCAGCTTGACCGACCGCAATTCACCCCTCCACTTT. Its translation is CASSLTDRNSPLHF.

V gene TRBV10-3 combines with J gene TRBJ2-5, with 12 bases lining up with TRBD1. Germline assignment: CDR1 ENHRY and CDR2 SYGVKD. V dropped 6 bases and J dropped 4; count of bases not matched to a gene: 3. The length of the CDR3 is 14 residues. CDR3 amino acids: CAIRGTGGAETQYF. The CDR3 DNA follows: TGTGCCATCAGAGGGACAGGGGGCGCAGAGACCCAGTACTTC.

The chain couples TRBV4-1 to TRBJ2-6, with a weak D call TRBD1 (6 bases). Trimming pared 3 bases from V and 0 bases from J, leaving 12 bases between. Germline CDR1 reads MGHRA; CDR2 reads YSYEKL. The CDR3 extends over 17 amino acids. The CDR3 coding sequence is TGCGCCAGCAGCCACTCACAGGGCCGCTCTGGGGCCAACGTCCTGACTTTC. Protein product: CASSHSQGRSGANVLTF.

The rearrangement uses TRBV5-1 and TRBJ2-7; D is unclear. Germline values: CDR1 SGHRS, CDR2 YFSETQ. Trimming took off 0 bases at V and 5 bases at J, with 15 bases between the two ends. This CDR3 has 15 residues. The CDR3 DNA is TGCGCCAGCAGCTTGGCGGCTCTCGTTGATGACGAGCAGTACTTC. Amino acids: CASSLAALVDDEQYF.

This chain connects TRBV7-2 to TRBJ2-7; no reliable D call. The ends were cut back, 5 bases at V and 2 bases at J, with 13 bases in the middle. The CDR3 sequence is 14 residues long. Looked up from germline, CDR1 is SGHTA and CDR2 is FQGNSA. Here the CDR3 reads CASSLLQDPYEQYF. The CDR3 DNA is TGTGCCAGCAGCCTACTCCAGGACCCCTACGAGCAGTACTTC.

J is TRBJ2-4 and V is TRBV19; a possible D gene is TRBD1 (6 bases). Germline CDR1 is LNHDA and CDR2 is SQIVND (reference sequence). V lost 4 bases, J lost 1 base, and 11 bases lay in between. The CDR3 extends over 15 amino acids. DNA of the CDR3: TGTGCCAGTAGTACAGGTCAGGGGGCCAAAAACATTCAGTACTTC. Translated: CASSTGQGAKNIQYF.

The rearrangement joins TRBV20-1 to TRBJ2-7, with D tentatively TRBD2 (5 bases). The germline gives CDR1 DFQATT, CDR2 SNEGSKA (reference sequence). V was clipped by 3 bases and J by 0 bases, with 12 bases between them. This CDR3 is built from 14 residues. CDR3 sequence reads: CSASGVLSSYEQYF. DNA of the CDR3: TGCAGTGCTAGCGGGGTGTTAAGCTCCTACGAGCAGTACTTC.

In DNA, the CDR3 is TGTGCCAGCAGCGACCGGGGGAACTCCTACAATGAGCAGTTCTTC. Protein sequence: CASSDRGNSYNEQFF. The rearrangement joins TRBV9 to TRBJ2-1, with a weak D call TRBD2 (6 bases). The germline gives CDR1 SGDLS, CDR2 YYNGEE. Trimming took off 3 bases at V and 0 bases at J, with 10 bases between the two ends. This CDR3 spans 15 amino acids.